The 18 T cell receptor beta chains listed next were all sequenced from one sample in a study of blood T cell repertoires in COVID-19. Using immunoSEQ multiplex PCR, the repertoire was profiled, and TCRdb retains in-frame clones only, with some absent. The data contain 160,000 or so clones, more than 75% of them singletons. Sample: peripheral blood. Receptors originate from a man between 35 and 55 years old with acute or convalescent COVID-19.

This clone appeared a single time. This CDR3 is CASSLVGGTPGELFF. CDR3 nucleotide sequence: TGTGCCAGCAGCTTAGTTGGAGGGACCCCCGGGGAGCTGTTTTTT. The J gene is TRBJ2-2, the V gene TRBV7-6, with D maybe TRBD2 (6 bases). Trimming took off 1 base at V and 6 bases at J, with 12 bases between the two ends. CDR3 length equals 15 residues. Per germline, CDR1 SGHVS and CDR2 FNYEAQ.

The J gene is TRBJ2-3, the V gene TRBV5-1; D is ambiguous. This CDR3 contains 13 residues. The germline CDR1 and CDR2 sequences are SGHRS and YFSETQ. V was clipped by 0 bases and J by 6 bases, with 8 bases between them. This CDR3 reads CASSLAHEDTQYF. Here the CDR3 DNA reads TGCGCCAGCAGCTTGGCCCACGAGGATACGCAGTATTTT.

The gene calls are TRBV29-1 and TRBJ1-1; maybe TRBD1 (5 bases). The germline V gene has CDR1 SQVTM and CDR2 ANQGSEA. The CDR3 contains 13 residues. The V gene lost 5 bases and the J gene lost 4 bases, with 14 bases spanning the gap. In nucleotides, the CDR3 is TGCAGCGTTTGGGGGGGGACTCGCACTGAAGCTTTCTTT. Protein: CSVWGGTRTEAFF.

The chain is built from TRBV27 and TRBJ2-3, with a weak D call TRBD1 (6 bases). Trimming removed 0 bases at V and 7 bases at J, with 14 bases between. This CDR3 has 15 residues. Germline V gene data show CDR1 as MNHEY and CDR2 as SMNVEV (reference sequence). The chain's CDR3 is CASSLSGWTDYTQYF. In nucleotides, the CDR3 is TGTGCCAGCAGTTTATCGGGGTGGACAGACTATACGCAGTATTTT.

The CDR3 loop is CASGTSGGSYEQYF. The CDR3 bases are TGTGCCAGCGGGACTAGCGGGGGGAGCTACGAGCAGTACTTC. This chain connects TRBV28 to TRBJ2-7, with 15 bases lining up with TRBD2. The CDR3 contains 14 residues. The V and J ends lost 8 bases and 3 bases, in that order; junction bases with no gene match: 2. Per germline, CDR1 MDHEN and CDR2 SYDVKM.

The V call is TRBV6-5, the J call TRBJ2-1; a possible D gene is TRBD2 (5 bases). Trimming pared 10 bases from V and 2 bases from J, leaving 15 bases between. The CDR3 extends over 14 amino acids. Germline V gene lookup returns CDR1 MNHEY and CDR2 SVGAGI. The CDR3 here is CATRQRDAYNEQFF. The CDR3 coding sequence is TGTGCCACCCGCCAGAGGGATGCCTACAATGAGCAGTTCTTC.

This clone was seen only once. V usage is TRBV5-1 and J usage is TRBJ1-2; D is possibly TRBD1 (6 bases). Trimming took off 0 bases at V and 0 bases at J, with 9 bases between the two ends. The CDR3 covers 15 residues. Germline values: CDR1 SGHRS, CDR2 YFSETQ. CDR3 in amino acids: CASSLGTASNYGYTF. CDR3 bases: TGCGCCAGCAGCTTGGGGACAGCTTCTAACTATGGCTACACCTTC.

This chain uses TRBV19 with TRBJ1-2; tentative D call: TRBD1 (6 bases). The CDR3 extends over 13 amino acids. V lost 9 bases and J 5 bases, leaving 16 bases between the germline ends. The germline gives CDR1 LNHDA, CDR2 SQIVND (reference sequence). This CDR3 is CASYVDRYYGYTF. CDR3 coding DNA: TGTGCCAGCTATGTCGACAGGTATTATGGCTACACCTTC. The full variable domain, with the rest looked up from reference TRBV19 and TRBJ1-2, is DGGITQSPKYLFRKEGQNVTLSCEQNLNHDAMYWYRQDPGQGLRLIYYSQIVNDFQKGDIAEGYSVSREKKESFPLTVTSAQKNPTAFYLCASYVDRYYGYTFGSGTRLTVV.

CDR3 region: CASSLALYYNEQFF. CDR3 in DNA: TGTGCCAGCAGCTTAGCGTTGTACTACAATGAGCAGTTCTTC. This sequence joins TRBV7-2 and TRBJ2-1; D not certain. V lost 0 bases, J lost 3 bases, and 6 bases lay in between. CDR3 length: 14 amino acids. Germline V gene data show CDR1 as SGHTA and CDR2 as FQGNSA.

This rearrangement joins TRBV28 to TRBJ1-1, with unresolved D. Trimming left V 2 bases short and J 1 base short, with 8 bases between. Germline CDR1 reads MDHEN; CDR2 reads SYDVKM. The CDR3 has 14 residues. CDR3 bases: TGTGCCAGCAGTTTACTGGTCAGGAACACTGAAGCTTTCTTT. Its protein is CASSLLVRNTEAFF.

V is TRBV7-6 and J is TRBJ2-5; 8 bases map to TRBD1. Germline CDR1 reads SGHVS; CDR2 reads FNYEAQ. Losses at the gene ends were 4 bases for V and 5 bases for J; bases not matched to a gene: 18. CDR3 length: 18 residues. The DNA for the CDR3 is TGTGCCAGCAGCTCCGGACAGGGCCTAGCGAACCCCAGGGAGACCCAGTACTTC. Amino acid sequence: CASSSGQGLANPRETQYF.

The chain combines TRBV6-2 or TRBV6-3 with TRBJ2-5; no clear D gene. Trimming left V 6 bases short and J 1 base short, with 9 bases between. Germline loops: CDR1 MNHEY, CDR2 SVGEGT. CDR3 size: 13 residues. CDR3 amino acids: CASSRGPQETQYF. The CDR3 DNA reads as TGTGCCAGCAGCCGCGGCCCCCAAGAGACCCAGTACTTC.

The chain employs TRBV6-5 and TRBJ1-5, with no clear D. CDR1 MNHEY and CDR2 SVGAGI come from the germline V gene. The CDR3 is 14 amino acids. V was pared by 8 bases and J by 2 bases, with 13 bases between. CDR3 sequence (DNA): TGTGCCAGCGCCGGAAGACAAGGCAATCAGCCCCAGCATTTT. Its translation: CASAGRQGNQPQHF.

CDR3 loop: CASSALVTSNEQFF. In DNA, the CDR3 is TGTGCCAGCAGCGCCCTGGTTACTTCTAATGAGCAGTTCTTC. The chain is built from TRBV9 and TRBJ2-1, with D unclear. CDR3 size: 14 residues. V shed 3 bases and J shed 7 bases, with 14 bases lying between them. The germline V gene encodes CDR1 SGDLS and CDR2 YYNGEE. The full variable domain, rest sourced from reference TRBV9 and TRBJ2-1, is DSGVTQTPKHLITATGQRVTLRCSPRSGDLSVYWYQQSLDQGLQFLIQYYNGEERAKGNILERFSAQQFPDLHSELNLSSLELGDSALYFCASSALVTSNEQFFGPGTRLTVL.

The chain joins TRBV19 to TRBJ1-2; D possibly corresponds to TRBD1 (6 bases). CDR1 LNHDA and CDR2 SQIVND come from the germline V gene (reference sequence). With 2 bases removed from V and 6 bases from J, the gap between germline ends came to 13 bases. The CDR3 has 14 residues. For the CDR3, the DNA is TGTGCCAGTAGTATAACAGGGCAGGAGAATGGCTACACCTTC. It translates to CASSITGQENGYTF.

The chain carries TRBV12-5 and TRBJ2-3; D is perhaps TRBD2 (5 bases). The CDR3 totals 14 residues. CDR1 and CDR2 (germline): LGHNT, FRNRAP. V lost 6 bases to trimming and J lost 3 bases, with 13 bases between them. The CDR3 protein is CASGKGARTDTQYF. The DNA for the CDR3 is TGTGCTAGTGGGAAGGGAGCTAGGACAGATACGCAGTATTTT.

V gene TRBV18 combines with J gene TRBJ1-6, with D possibly TRBD1 on 5 matching bases. With 3 bases removed from V and 11 bases from J, the gap between germline ends came to 20 bases. Germline V gene sequence: CDR1 KGHSH, CDR2 LQKENI. The CDR3 has 16 residues. CDR3 region: CASSPGARYGGTPLHF. The CDR3 DNA reads TGTGCCAGCTCACCCGGCGCTCGATACGGGGGGACACCCCTCCACTTT.

This clone has a single count. The V call is TRBV6-6, the J call TRBJ1-3, with 11 bases matching TRBD1. With V trimmed by 5 bases and J by 6 bases, 3 bases remained unmatched. CDR3 length: 14 amino acids. Germline-derived CDR1 and CDR2 are MNHNY and SVGAGI (reference sequence). The CDR3 reads CASSLGQGVNTIYF. CDR3 coding DNA: TGTGCCAGCAGTCTGGGACAGGGGGTAAACACCATATATTTT.